Listed here are 10 T cell receptor beta chains from one sample, sequenced in a study of identical twins. TCRdb reprocessed the 5' RACE reads with MiXCR, giving one entry per CDR3 protein. The repertoire holds 600,000 to 850,000 distinct CDR3 sequences, with roughly 18% as singletons. The sample was also linked to a second study, of T cells expressing NK-cell markers.

Sequences were obtained from PBMCs. The receptors shown here come from a woman younger than 30 in good health.

This clonotype was counted between two and nine times. The chain has TRBV20-1 and TRBJ2-5; D is perhaps TRBD1 or TRBD2 (6 bases each). V was clipped by 6 bases and J by 4 bases, with 12 bases between them. Germline assignment: CDR1 DFQATT and CDR2 SNEGSKA (reference sequence). The CDR3 runs 12 residues. In DNA form, the CDR3 reads TGCAGTGCGTATGAGGGGGGAGAGACCCAGTACTTC. Its translation is CSAYEGGETQYF.

The table lists this clonotype with a few counts. J is TRBJ2-1 and V is TRBV20-1; D unclear. The V gene's germline CDR1 is DFQATT and CDR2 SNEGSKA (reference sequence). The CDR3 loop spans 12 amino acids. Trimming removed 2 bases from V and 6 bases from J, with 8 bases in between. CDR3 sequence reads: CSARWHGNEQFF. In nucleotides, the CDR3 is TGCAGTGCTAGATGGCACGGCAATGAGCAGTTCTTC.

This sequence joins TRBV7-9 and TRBJ2-2, with D possibly TRBD2 on 5 matching bases. CDR3 size: 16 residues. The V end lost 1 base, the J end lost 1 base, and 10 bases lay between the germline ends. Germline CDR1 and CDR2: SEHNR and FQNEAQ (reference sequence). Written as DNA, the CDR3 is TGTGCCAGCAGCTTAGAGGAGCGGCTGAACACCGGGGAGCTGTTTTTT. Translated, it gives CASSLEERLNTGELFF.

This clonotype was picked up a small number of times. The V gene is TRBV11-2, the J gene TRBJ2-3, with D possibly being TRBD2 (7 bases). Germline V gene sequence: CDR1 SGHAT, CDR2 FQNNGV. The germline V and J ends were trimmed by 5 bases and 0 bases, with 21 bases remaining between them. CDR3 length equals 18 residues. The chain's CDR3 is CASSPRGGLAASTDTQYF. The CDR3 bases are TGTGCCAGCAGCCCAAGGGGGGGTCTAGCGGCTAGCACAGATACGCAGTATTTT.

This clonotype was seen only a few times. CDR3 in amino acids: CASAETNYGYTF. The CDR3 coding sequence is TGTGCCAGCGCCGAGACTAACTATGGCTACACCTTC. V gene TRBV6-2 or TRBV6-3 combines with J gene TRBJ1-2; unclear D gene. The V gene lost 8 bases and the J gene lost 0 bases, with 7 bases spanning the gap. Germline-derived CDR1 and CDR2 are MNHEY and SVGEGT. This CDR3 spans 12 amino acids.

This clonotype was detected a few times. The chain links TRBV20-1 to TRBJ1-2; D not certain. Between the trimmed V and J ends, which lost 5 bases and 0 bases, there was a span of 10 bases. The CDR3 extends over 13 amino acids. CDR1 is DFQATT and CDR2 is SNEGSKA in the germline V gene (reference sequence). Here the CDR3 DNA reads TGCAGTGCTGGCTGGGCAGCTAACTATGGCTACACCTTC. This gives the protein CSAGWAANYGYTF.

This clonotype was recorded a few times. V is TRBV11-3 and J is TRBJ2-1, with D hard to call. The CDR3 spans 12 residues. Germline V gene data show CDR1 as SGHNT and CDR2 as YENEEA. Trimming took off 7 bases at V and 6 bases at J, with 10 bases between the two ends. The CDR3 sequence: CASKVAGNEQFF. CDR3 DNA: TGTGCCAGCAAAGTAGCCGGCAATGAGCAGTTCTTC.

This CDR3 is CASSDPRSSGQLQDTQYF. Written as DNA, the CDR3 is TGTGCCAGCAGTGACCCACGTTCTAGCGGGCAATTACAGGATACGCAGTATTTT. The chain has TRBV12-3 or TRBV12-4 and TRBJ2-3; the match to TRBD2 covers 8 bases. CDR3 length: 18 residues. Germline trimming cut 5 bases from V and 6 bases from J; bases unmatched to any gene: 19.

Comments on this clonotype: A much more abundant neighbour one base away suggests this may be a read error. The V call is TRBV6-1, the J call TRBJ2-3; 10 bases map to TRBD2. The CDR3 consists of 15 residues. Looked up from germline, CDR1 is MNHNS and CDR2 is SASEGT. The CDR3 here is CASCDRTSGTDTQYF. CDR3 coding DNA: TGTGCCAGCTGTGACCGGACTAGCGGTACAGATACGCAGTATTTT.

This clonotype was counted a few times. The chain links TRBV12-3 or TRBV12-4 to TRBJ2-1, with 9 bases matching TRBD1. The CDR3 has 14 residues. The junction had 5 bases not matched to a gene; V was cut back by 7 bases and J by 4 bases. The CDR3 bases are TGTGCCAGCATCCCGGGACAGGGATACAATGAGCAGTTCTTC. Its translation: CASIPGQGYNEQFF.